This T cell receptor (beta chain) comes out of a study of naive and memory T cell subsets. General study findings and limits: This RNA-based method may be sensitive to activation-related transcript changes.

The CDR3 has 13 amino acids. Germline lookup yields CDR1 DFQATT and CDR2 SNEGSKA (reference sequence). The V and J ends lost 5 bases and 4 bases respectively, with 12 bases between them. This clonotype was observed many times. Its antigen is currently unknown. Four PCR rounds used nested alpha and beta constant region primers plus the SP2 primer. TCRdb itself ran the UMI-ligation and nested PCR reads through MiXCR, one entry per CDR3 protein. Of around 37,000 distinct CDR3 sequences in the sample, about 10% are singletons; the top ten hold about 4%. Regarding treatment: skin biopsy from PPD injection site in Mantoux-positive individual. The library had UMIs added by 3' ligation of an oligonucleotide to TCR cDNA. Biopsied sites were PPD injections in people with a positive Mantoux test.

Specimen: skin, collected from a tuberculin skin test site. The source is an adult in good health. This chain connects TRBV20-1 to TRBJ1-5; unclear D gene. The CDR3 reads CSASDGINQPQHF. In DNA form, the CDR3 reads TGCAGTGCTTCTGACGGGATAAATCAGCCCCAGCATTTT.